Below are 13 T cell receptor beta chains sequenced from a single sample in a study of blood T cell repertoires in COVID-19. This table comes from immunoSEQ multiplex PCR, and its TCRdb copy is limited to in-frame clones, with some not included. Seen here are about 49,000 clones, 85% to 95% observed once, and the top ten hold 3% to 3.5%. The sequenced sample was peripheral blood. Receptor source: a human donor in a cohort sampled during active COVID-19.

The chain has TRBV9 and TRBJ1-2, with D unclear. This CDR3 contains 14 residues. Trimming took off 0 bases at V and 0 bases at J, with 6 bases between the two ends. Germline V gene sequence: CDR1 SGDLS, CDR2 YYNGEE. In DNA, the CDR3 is TGTGCCAGCAGCGTAGAAGTAGCTAACTATGGCTACACCTTC. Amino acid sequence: CASSVEVANYGYTF.

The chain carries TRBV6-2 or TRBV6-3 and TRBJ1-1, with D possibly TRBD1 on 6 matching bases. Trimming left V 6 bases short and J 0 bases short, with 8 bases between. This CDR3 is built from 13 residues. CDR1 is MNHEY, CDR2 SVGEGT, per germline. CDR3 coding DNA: TGTGCCAGCAGCTGGACAGTGAACACTGAAGCTTTCTTT. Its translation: CASSWTVNTEAFF.

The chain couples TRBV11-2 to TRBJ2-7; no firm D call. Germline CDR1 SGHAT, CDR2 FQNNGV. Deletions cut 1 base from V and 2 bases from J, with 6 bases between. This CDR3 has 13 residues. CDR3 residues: CASSLGQTYEQYV. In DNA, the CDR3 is TGTGCCAGCAGCTTAGGGCAGACCTACGAGCAGTACGTC.

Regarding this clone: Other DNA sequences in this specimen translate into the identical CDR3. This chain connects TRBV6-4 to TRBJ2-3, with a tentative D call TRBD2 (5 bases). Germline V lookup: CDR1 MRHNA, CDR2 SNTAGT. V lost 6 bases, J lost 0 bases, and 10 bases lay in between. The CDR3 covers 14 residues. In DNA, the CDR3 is TGTGCCAGCAGCAGGACTGCTAGCACAGATACGCAGTATTTT. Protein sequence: CASSRTASTDTQYF.

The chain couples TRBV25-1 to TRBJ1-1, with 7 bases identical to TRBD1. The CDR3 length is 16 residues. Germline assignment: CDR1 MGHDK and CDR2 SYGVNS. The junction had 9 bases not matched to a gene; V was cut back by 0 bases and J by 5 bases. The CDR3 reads CASSEYTLTGKTEAFF. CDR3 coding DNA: TGTGCCAGCAGTGAATATACCCTGACAGGGAAGACTGAAGCTTTCTTT. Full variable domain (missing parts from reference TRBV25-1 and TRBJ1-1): EADIYQTPRYLVIGTGKKITLECSQTMGHDKMYWYQQDPGMELHLIHYSYGVNSTEKGDLSSESTVSRIRTEHFPLTLESARPSHTSQYLCASSEYTLTGKTEAFFGQGTRLTVV.

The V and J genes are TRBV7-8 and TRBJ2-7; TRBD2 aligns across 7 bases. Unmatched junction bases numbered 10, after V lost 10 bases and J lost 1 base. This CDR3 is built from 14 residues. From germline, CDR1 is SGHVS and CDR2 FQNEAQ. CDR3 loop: CATSRSGGSYEQYF. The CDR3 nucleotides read TGTGCCACCAGTAGGTCGGGAGGTTCCTACGAGCAGTACTTC.

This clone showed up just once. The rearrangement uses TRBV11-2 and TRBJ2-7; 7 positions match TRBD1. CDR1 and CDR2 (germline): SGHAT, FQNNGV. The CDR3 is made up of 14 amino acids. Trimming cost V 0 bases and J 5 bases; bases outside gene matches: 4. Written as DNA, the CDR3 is TGTGCCAGCAGCTTAGATCTACAGGGGAACGAGCAGTACTTC. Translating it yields CASSLDLQGNEQYF.

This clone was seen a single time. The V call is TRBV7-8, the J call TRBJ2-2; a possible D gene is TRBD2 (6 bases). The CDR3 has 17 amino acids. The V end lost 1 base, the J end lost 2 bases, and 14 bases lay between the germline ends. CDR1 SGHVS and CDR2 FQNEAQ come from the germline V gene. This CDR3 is CASSLGQRAGNTGELFF. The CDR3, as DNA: TGTGCCAGCAGCTTAGGTCAACGGGCGGGAAACACCGGGGAGCTGTTTTTT.

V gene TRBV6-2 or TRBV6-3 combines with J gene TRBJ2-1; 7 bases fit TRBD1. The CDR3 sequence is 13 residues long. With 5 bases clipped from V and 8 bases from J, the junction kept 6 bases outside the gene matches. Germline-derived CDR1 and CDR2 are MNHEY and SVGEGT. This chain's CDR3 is CASSDRVGDEQFF. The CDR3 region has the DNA TGTGCCAGCAGTGACAGGGTTGGCGATGAGCAGTTCTTC.

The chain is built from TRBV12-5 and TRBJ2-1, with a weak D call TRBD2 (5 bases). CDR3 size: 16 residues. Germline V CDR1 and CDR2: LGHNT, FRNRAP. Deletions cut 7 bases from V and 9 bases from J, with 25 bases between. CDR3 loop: CASATAEGVWKGEQFF. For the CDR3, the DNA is TGTGCTAGTGCCACAGCCGAGGGCGTTTGGAAAGGTGAGCAGTTCTTC.

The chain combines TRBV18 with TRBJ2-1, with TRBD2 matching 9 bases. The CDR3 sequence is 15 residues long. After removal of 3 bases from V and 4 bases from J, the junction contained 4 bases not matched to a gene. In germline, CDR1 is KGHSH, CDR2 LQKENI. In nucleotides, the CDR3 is TGTGCCAGCTCACCGACGACTAGCGGTTACAATGAGCAGTTCTTC. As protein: CASSPTTSGYNEQFF.

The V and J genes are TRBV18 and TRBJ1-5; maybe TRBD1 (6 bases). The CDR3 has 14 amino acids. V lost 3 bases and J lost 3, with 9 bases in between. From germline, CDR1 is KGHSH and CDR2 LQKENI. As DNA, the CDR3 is TGTGCCAGCTCACCGGACAGCACCAATCAGCCCCAGCATTTT. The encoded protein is CASSPDSTNQPQHF.

CDR3 sequence (DNA): TGTGCCAGCAGGACCTCCCCCGGGGTGGGAGGCTACACCTTC. This gives the protein CASRTSPGVGGYTF. The J gene is TRBJ1-2, the V gene TRBV4-2; D is undetermined. Trimming took 6 bases from V and 8 from J, leaving 19 bases between them. CDR1 and CDR2 (germline): LGHNA, YNFKEQ. CDR3 size: 14 residues.